The 18 T cell receptor beta chains in this list originate from one sample, sequenced in a study of T cells in women clearing cervical HPV infection. Some clones are missing from TCRdb's copy, which holds only in-frame ones; the method was immunoSEQ multiplex PCR. This listing includes nearly 35,000 clones. The sequencing sample was made of blood buffy coat. The receptors come from a woman between 18 and 70 years old with a cervical HPV16 infection that either progressed to CIN3+ or cleared (not recorded which).

Regarding this clone: The read comes to an end 3 residues before the CDR3 does, leaving the germline J gene to fill in the end. The chain employs TRBV7-3 and TRBJ2-5, with 8 bases lining up with TRBD2. From germline, CDR1 is SGHTA and CDR2 FQGTGA. V gave up 3 bases and J gave up 3 bases; unmatched junction bases: 6. The CDR3 contains 15 residues. The CDR3 loop is CASSFNSGNKETQYF. The sequenced CDR3 bases are TGTGCCAGCAGCTTCAATAGCGGGAATAAAGAGACC.

With respect to this clone: Read data end 3 residues before the CDR3 end; the end is taken from the germline J gene. This chain joins TRBV2 and TRBJ2-2; D is uncertain. CDR3 length: 11 residues. Germline V gives CDR1 SNHLY, CDR2 FYNNEI. The sequenced part of the CDR3 DNA is TGTGCCAGCCTGGCAAAGTTAAAG. Translated, it gives CASLAKLK. The whole CDR3 reads CASLAKLKLFF.

Points on this clone: The DNA ends 3 residues before the CDR3 does, and the rest of the CDR3 is filled in from the germline J gene. The chain links TRBV2 to TRBJ2-2; 8 positions agree with TRBD1. This CDR3 has 15 residues. Germline CDR1 reads SNHLY; CDR2 reads FYNNEI. The CDR3 protein is CASRDRAPYNSPLFF. The CDR3 DNA, read in part, is TGTGCCAGCAGGGACAGGGCCCCGTATAATTCACCG.

A word on this clone: The sequence runs out 3 residues before the end of the CDR3; the remainder is reconstructed from the germline J gene. The chain has TRBV5-1 and TRBJ2-7, with TRBD1 matching 9 bases. The CDR3 runs to 15 residues. The J segment lost 1 base and the V segment lost 3 bases, leaving 5 bases of the junction unmatched. Germline V gives CDR1 SGHRS, CDR2 YFSETQ. CDR3 amino acids: CASSSGTGRSYEQYF. The sequenced part of the CDR3 DNA is TGCGCCAGCAGCTCCGGGACAGGGAGGTCCTACGAG.

CDR3 bases read: TGTGCCACCCAGTTCCAGGGGCGGACCGGGGAG. Encoded protein: CATQFQGRTGE. The complete CDR3 reads CATQFQGRTGELFF. The chain couples TRBV2 to TRBJ2-2; perhaps TRBD1 as D (6 bases). Sequencing ends 3 residues short of the CDR3 end; the germline J gene provides the rest. This CDR3 is built from 14 residues. CDR1 and CDR2 (germline): SNHLY, FYNNEI. Deletions cut 10 bases from V and 5 bases from J, with 17 bases between.

Notes on this clone: Coverage ceases 3 residues before the CDR3 finishes, and the germline J gene fills in the end. This chain uses TRBV5-6 with TRBJ1-1; weak D call: TRBD1 (5 bases). The CDR3 has 14 residues. Between the trimmed V and J ends, which lost 4 bases and 1 base, there was a span of 11 bases. Germline CDR1 is SGHDT and CDR2 is YYEEEE. The CDR3: CASSRGLGNTEAFF. Partial CDR3 DNA: TGTGCCAGCAGCCGGGGACTGGGGAACACTGAA.

As to this clone: The observed sequence ends 3 residues before the CDR3 terminus, with the missing tail filled in from the germline J gene. This chain joins TRBV5-1 and TRBJ1-4; D not certain. The CDR3 spans 16 residues. The germline CDR1 and CDR2 sequences are SGHRS and YFSETQ. Incomplete CDR3 DNA: TGCGCCAGCAGCTTGGAATCAGGTGTGCGTAATTCACCA. Its protein is CASSLESGVRNSP. The whole CDR3 protein is CASSLESGVRNSPLFF.

A remark on this clone: The observed sequence ends 3 residues before the CDR3 terminus, with the missing tail filled in from the germline J gene. The chain links TRBV27 to TRBJ1-2, with 9 bases aligning to TRBD1. CDR3 length equals 15 residues. V dropped 2 bases and J dropped 4; count of bases not matched to a gene: 5. The germline V gene has CDR1 MNHEY and CDR2 SMNVEV (reference sequence). The DNA read from the CDR3 is TGTGCCAGCAGTTTAGAAGGGACAGGGATCTATGGC. Amino acids: CASSLEGTGIYG. The full CDR3 protein is CASSLEGTGIYGYTF.

Details on this clone: The read stops 3 residues short of the end of the CDR3; the missing end is completed from the germline J gene. The chain links TRBV18 to TRBJ2-5, with TRBD1 as a possible D gene (6 bases). From germline, CDR1 is KGHSH and CDR2 LQKENI. The V and J ends lost 6 bases and 5 bases respectively, with 19 bases between them. This CDR3 is 15 amino acids long. The chain's CDR3 is CASSYISQGRETQYF. CDR3 DNA (partial): TGTGCCAGCTCGTACATTAGCCAGGGGCGGGAGACC.

In regard to this clone: With the read ending 3 residues before the CDR3 end, the germline J gene is used to fill in that end. The genes are TRBV5-6 and TRBJ1-5; weak D call: TRBD1 (5 bases). Germline CDR1 and CDR2: SGHDT and YYEEEE. The CDR3 covers 15 residues. The V end lost 3 bases, the J end lost 6 bases, and 16 bases lay between the germline ends. The CDR3 spells CASSSFGIDSQPQHF. CDR3 bases read: TGTGCCAGCAGCTCCTTTGGGATAGACAGTCAGCCC.

Remarks on this clone: The junction shows a germline mismatch at one end, possibly a read error. The read terminates 3 residues ahead of where the CDR3 ends, so the germline J gene completes it. This rearrangement joins TRBV7-2 to TRBJ2-4; TRBD1 matches at 7 bases. Germline values: CDR1 SGHTA, CDR2 FQGNSA. The CDR3 runs 15 residues. CDR3 bases read: TGTGCCAGCAGCGTAGCTCAGGGGGTCCGCTATGGT. Translating it yields CASSVAQGVRYG. In full, the CDR3 is CASSVAQGVRYGQYF.

Comments on this clone: The read stops 3 residues short of the end of the CDR3; the missing end is completed from the germline J gene. The rearrangement links TRBV19 to TRBJ1-1, with D possibly TRBD1 on 6 matching bases. Germline lookup yields CDR1 LNHDA and CDR2 SQIVND (reference sequence). The CDR3 totals 14 residues. Trimming stripped 9 bases from V and 5 bases from J, with 19 bases between. The CDR3 region is CASLRGGAGTEAFF. CDR3 bases read: TGTGCCAGCCTGAGGGGGGGCGCGGGGACTGAA.

The CDR3 bases that were read are TGCAGTGCTATCGCGGGACAACTTATAACCAATGAG. Translation: CSAIAGQLITNE. The whole CDR3 region reads CSAIAGQLITNEQFF. The V gene is TRBV20-1, the J gene TRBJ2-1; perhaps D is TRBD1 or TRBD2 (6 bases each). Read data end 3 residues before the CDR3 end; the end is taken from the germline J gene. This CDR3 has 15 residues. Germline V gene lookup returns CDR1 DFQATT and CDR2 SNEGSKA (reference sequence). V shed 4 bases and J shed 6 bases, with 19 bases lying between them.

About this clone itself: Read data end 3 residues before the CDR3 end; the end is taken from the germline J gene. The V call is TRBV2, the J call TRBJ1-3; D is uncertain. With 2 bases removed from V and 2 bases from J, the gap between germline ends came to 4 bases. The germline V gene has CDR1 SNHLY and CDR2 FYNNEI. CDR3 length: 13 residues. CDR3 DNA, as far as it was read: TGTGCCAGCAGTGAATTCGCTGGAAACACC. The encoded protein is CASSEFAGNT. The whole CDR3 protein reads CASSEFAGNTIYF.

About this clone: The CDR3 extends 3 residues past the end of the read, so its final part is completed from the germline J gene. J is TRBJ1-2 and V is TRBV19; D remains ambiguous. Germline V gives CDR1 LNHDA, CDR2 SQIVND (reference sequence). The CDR3 length is 13 residues. The V and J ends lost 10 bases and 4 bases respectively, with 16 bases between them. The DNA read from the CDR3 is TGTGCCACATCGGAAGGGCCCCTCTATGGC. Its translation is CATSEGPLYG. From start to end, the CDR3 is CATSEGPLYGYTF.

As for this clone: Compared with germline, one end of the junction differs, possibly owing to a read error. The read gets to within 3 residues of the CDR3 end, and the germline J gene fills in the rest. At the DNA level, this CDR3 is encoded by other sequences in the same sample as well. The chain employs TRBV6-1 and TRBJ1-3; 9 bases map to TRBD1. The CDR3 spans 14 residues. The germline V gene has CDR1 MNHNS and CDR2 SASEGT. The DNA read from the CDR3 is TGTGCCAGCAGTGTGGGACAGGGTCCCAACACG. Residues: CASSVGQGPNT. Given in full, the CDR3 is CASSVGQGPNTIYF.

A remark on this clone: Read coverage stops 3 residues before the CDR3 terminus; the germline J gene supplies the remainder. The gene calls are TRBV27 and TRBJ2-7; 8 positions match TRBD1. The CDR3 is 15 residues long. Germline V lookup: CDR1 MNHEY, CDR2 SMNVEV (reference sequence). V was pared by 0 bases and J by 2 bases, with 3 bases of the junction left unmatched. The part of the CDR3 DNA that was read is TGTGCCAGCAGTTTATCAAGGACAGGGCCCTACGAG. Translated, it gives CASSLSRTGPYE. Given in full, the CDR3 is CASSLSRTGPYEQYF.

In the case of this clone: The read comes to an end 3 residues before the CDR3 does, leaving the germline J gene to fill in the end. The V and J genes are TRBV18 and TRBJ2-7; D is undetermined. The CDR3 is made up of 10 amino acids. Trimming took off 8 bases at V and 6 bases at J, with 8 bases between the two ends. The germline V gene encodes CDR1 KGHSH and CDR2 LQKENI. CDR3 bases read: TGTGCCAGCCCTAAACGCGAG. It encodes CASPKRE. The CDR3 as a whole reads CASPKREQYF.